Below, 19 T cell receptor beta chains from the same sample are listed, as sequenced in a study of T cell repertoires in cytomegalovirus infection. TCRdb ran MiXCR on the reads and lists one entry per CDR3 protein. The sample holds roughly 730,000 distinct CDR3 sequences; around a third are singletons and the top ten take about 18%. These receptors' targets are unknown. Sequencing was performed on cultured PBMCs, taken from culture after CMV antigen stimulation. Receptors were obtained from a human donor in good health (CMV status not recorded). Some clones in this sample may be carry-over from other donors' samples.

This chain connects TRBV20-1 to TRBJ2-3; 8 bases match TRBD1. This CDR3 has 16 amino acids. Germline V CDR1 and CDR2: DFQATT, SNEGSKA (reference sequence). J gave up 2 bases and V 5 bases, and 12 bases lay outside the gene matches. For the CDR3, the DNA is TGCAGTGCTCTACGTTTCGGACAGGGCATCACAGATACGCAGTATTTT. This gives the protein CSALRFGQGITDTQYF.

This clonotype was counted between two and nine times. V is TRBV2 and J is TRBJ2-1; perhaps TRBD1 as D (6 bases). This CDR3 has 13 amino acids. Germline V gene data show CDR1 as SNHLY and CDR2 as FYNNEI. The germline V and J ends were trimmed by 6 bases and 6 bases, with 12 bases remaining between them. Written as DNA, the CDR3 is TGTGCCAGCAGGTTGACAGGTTTCAATGAGCAGTTCTTC. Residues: CASRLTGFNEQFF.

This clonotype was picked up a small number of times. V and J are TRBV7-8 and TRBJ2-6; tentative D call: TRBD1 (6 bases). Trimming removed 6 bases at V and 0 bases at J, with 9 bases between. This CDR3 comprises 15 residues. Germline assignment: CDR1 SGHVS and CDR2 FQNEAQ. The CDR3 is CASSYRASGANVLTF. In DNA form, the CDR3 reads TGTGCCAGCAGTTACAGGGCCTCTGGGGCCAACGTCCTGACTTTC. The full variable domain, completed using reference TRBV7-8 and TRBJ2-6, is GAGVSQSPRYKVAKRGQDVALRCDPISGHVSLFWYQQALGQGPEFLTYFQNEAQLDKSGLPSDRFFAERPEGSVSTLKIQRTQQEDSAVYLCASSYRASGANVLTFGAGSRLTVL.

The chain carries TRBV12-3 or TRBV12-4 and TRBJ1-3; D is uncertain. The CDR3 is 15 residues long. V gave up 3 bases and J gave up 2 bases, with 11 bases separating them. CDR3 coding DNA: TGTGCCAGCAGTTTTCTGCGGTTCGCTGGAAACACCATATATTTT. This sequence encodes CASSFLRFAGNTIYF.

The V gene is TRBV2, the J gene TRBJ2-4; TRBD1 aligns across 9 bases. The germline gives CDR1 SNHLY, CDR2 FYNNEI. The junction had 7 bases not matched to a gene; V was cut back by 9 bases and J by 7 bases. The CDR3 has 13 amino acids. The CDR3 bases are TGTGCCAGTACTGACAGGGGGAGGAACATTCAGTACTTC. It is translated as CASTDRGRNIQYF.

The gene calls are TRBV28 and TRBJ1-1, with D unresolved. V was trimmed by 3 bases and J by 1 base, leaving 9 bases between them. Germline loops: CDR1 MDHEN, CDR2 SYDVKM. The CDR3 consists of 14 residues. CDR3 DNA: TGTGCCAGCAGTTTGCCTCACAGGAACACTGAAGCTTTCTTT. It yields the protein CASSLPHRNTEAFF.

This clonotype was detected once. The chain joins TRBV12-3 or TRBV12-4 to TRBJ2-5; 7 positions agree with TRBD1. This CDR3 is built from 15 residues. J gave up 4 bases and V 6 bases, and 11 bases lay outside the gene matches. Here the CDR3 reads CASRPDRVGRETQYF. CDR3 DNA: TGTGCCAGCAGGCCCGACAGGGTGGGGCGAGAGACCCAGTACTTC.

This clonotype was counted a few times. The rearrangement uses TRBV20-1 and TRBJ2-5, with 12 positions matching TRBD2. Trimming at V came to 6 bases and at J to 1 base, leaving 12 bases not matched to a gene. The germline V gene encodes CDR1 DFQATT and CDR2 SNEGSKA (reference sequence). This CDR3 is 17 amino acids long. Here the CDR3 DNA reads TGCAGTGCAATACCCGTTAGACTAGCGGGGGCCCAAGAGACCCAGTACTTC. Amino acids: CSAIPVRLAGAQETQYF.

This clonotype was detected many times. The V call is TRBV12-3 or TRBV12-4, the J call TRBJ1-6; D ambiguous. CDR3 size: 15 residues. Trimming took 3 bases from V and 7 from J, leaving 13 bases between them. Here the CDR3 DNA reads TGTGCCAGCAGTTTGAGTTTCGGCAGAAATTCACCCCTCCACTTT. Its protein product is CASSLSFGRNSPLHF.

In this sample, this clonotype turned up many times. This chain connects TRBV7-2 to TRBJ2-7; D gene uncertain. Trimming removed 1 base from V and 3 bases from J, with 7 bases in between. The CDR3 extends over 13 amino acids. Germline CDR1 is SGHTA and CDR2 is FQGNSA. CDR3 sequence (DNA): TGTGCCAGCAGCTTAGGTGCGAACTACGAGCAGTACTTC. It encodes CASSLGANYEQYF.

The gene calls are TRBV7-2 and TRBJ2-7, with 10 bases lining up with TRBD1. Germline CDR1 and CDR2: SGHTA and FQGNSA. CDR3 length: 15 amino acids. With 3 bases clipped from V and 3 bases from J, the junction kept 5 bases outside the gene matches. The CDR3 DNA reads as TGTGCCAGCAGCTTCTTGGGACAGGGGCTCTACGAGCAGTACTTC. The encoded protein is CASSFLGQGLYEQYF.

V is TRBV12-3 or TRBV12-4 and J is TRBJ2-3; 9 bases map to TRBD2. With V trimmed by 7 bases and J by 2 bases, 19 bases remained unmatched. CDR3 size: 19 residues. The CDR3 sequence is CASTMEIAGALATTDTQYF. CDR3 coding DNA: TGTGCCAGCACCATGGAGATAGCGGGGGCCCTAGCCACCACAGATACGCAGTATTTT.

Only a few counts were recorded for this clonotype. CDR3 sequence reads: CASSSLPGGTEAFF. The CDR3 DNA follows: TGTGCCAGCAGCTCCCTACCGGGAGGCACTGAAGCTTTCTTT. The V and J genes are TRBV7-2 and TRBJ1-1; D ambiguous. V was clipped by 4 bases and J by 4 bases, with 13 bases between them. The germline gives CDR1 SGHTA, CDR2 FQGNSA. The CDR3 runs 14 residues.

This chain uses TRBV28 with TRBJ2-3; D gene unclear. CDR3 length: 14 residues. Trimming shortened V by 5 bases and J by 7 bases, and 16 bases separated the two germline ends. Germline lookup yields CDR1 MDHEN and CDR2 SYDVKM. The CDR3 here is CASSPPGLRHTQYF. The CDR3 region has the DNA TGTGCCAGCAGTCCCCCCGGCCTTAGGCATACGCAGTATTTT. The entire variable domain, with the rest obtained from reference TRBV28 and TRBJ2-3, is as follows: DVKVTQSSRYLVKRTGEKVFLECVQDMDHENMFWYRQDPGLGLRLIYFSYDVKMKEKGDIPEGYSVSREKKERFSLILESASTNQTSMYLCASSPPGLRHTQYFGPGTRLTVL.

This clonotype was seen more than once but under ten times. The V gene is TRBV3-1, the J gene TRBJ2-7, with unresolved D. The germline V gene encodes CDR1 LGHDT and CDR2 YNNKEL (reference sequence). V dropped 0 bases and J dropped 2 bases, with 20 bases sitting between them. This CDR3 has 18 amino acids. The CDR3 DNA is TGTGCCAGCAGCCAAGAATCCCTCGCGGTGTTAGCACCCTACGAGCAGTACTTC. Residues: CASSQESLAVLAPYEQYF.

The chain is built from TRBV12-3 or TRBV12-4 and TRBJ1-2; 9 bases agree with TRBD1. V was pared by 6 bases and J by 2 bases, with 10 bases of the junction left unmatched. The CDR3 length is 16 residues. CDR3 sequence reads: CASRSSDRGVNYGYTF. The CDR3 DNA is TGTGCCAGCAGAAGCTCGGACAGGGGCGTAAACTATGGCTACACCTTC.

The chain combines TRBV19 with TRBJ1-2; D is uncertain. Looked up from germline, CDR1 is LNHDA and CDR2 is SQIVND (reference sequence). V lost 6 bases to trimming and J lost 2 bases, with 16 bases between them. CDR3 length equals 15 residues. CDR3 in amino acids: CASRRLLTDNYGYTF. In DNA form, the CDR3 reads TGTGCCAGTAGACGACTTTTAACGGACAACTATGGCTACACCTTC.

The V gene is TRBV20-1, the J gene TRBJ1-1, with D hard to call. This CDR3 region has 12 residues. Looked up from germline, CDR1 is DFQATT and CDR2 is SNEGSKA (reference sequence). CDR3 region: CKPTTGNTEAFF. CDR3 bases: TGCAAACCTACTACTGGGAACACTGAAGCTTTCTTT.

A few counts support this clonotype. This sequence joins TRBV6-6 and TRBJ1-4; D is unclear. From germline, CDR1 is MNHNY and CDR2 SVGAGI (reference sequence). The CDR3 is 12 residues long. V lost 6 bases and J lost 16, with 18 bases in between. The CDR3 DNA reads TGTGCCAGCAGCGGTAGTCGGCCCGCGGAGTTTTTT. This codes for CASSGSRPAEFF.